One and the same sample provided the 21 T cell receptor beta chains below, sequenced in a study of shared clonotypes between healthy human individuals. The method was immunoSEQ multiplex PCR; TCRdb's version includes in-frame clones alone and lacks a portion of them. The data contain approximately 980,000 clones, approximately 80% of them singletons. Sequenced: memory CD4+ T cells sorted from blood. Sample subset: CD45RA-negative fraction. The origin of the receptors is a man younger than 35 in good health.

This clone appeared once. CDR3 DNA sequence: TGTGCCAGCAGACAGGGGCTGCAAGAGACCCAGTACTTC. This sequence encodes CASRQGLQETQYF. The genes are TRBV7-2 and TRBJ2-5, with TRBD1 matching over 7 bases. There are 13 residues in the CDR3. V was pared by 6 bases and J by 2 bases, with 3 bases of the junction left unmatched. CDR1 and CDR2 from the germline V gene are SGHTA and FQGNSA.

This clone has a single count. The chain combines TRBV6-1 with TRBJ1-2, with a weak D call TRBD1 (5 bases). The V end was cut by 5 bases, the J end by 8 bases, with 9 bases between. The CDR3 covers 11 residues. CDR1 is MNHNS, CDR2 SASEGT, per germline. The CDR3 DNA sequence: TGTGCCAGCAGTAACAGGTGGGGCTACACCTTC. It is translated as CASSNRWGYTF.

This chain links TRBV4-3 with TRBJ2-7, with TRBD1 matching over 10 bases. The germline V gene encodes CDR1 LGHNA and CDR2 YSLEER. V was pared by 4 bases and J by 5 bases, with 11 bases of the junction left unmatched. The CDR3 is 16 residues long. The CDR3, as DNA: TGCGCCAGCAGCCCCACCCCCGGGACAGGGGCGCACGAGCAGTACTTC. Residues: CASSPTPGTGAHEQYF.

The chain combines TRBV10-3 with TRBJ2-7; D could derive from TRBD1 or TRBD2 (6 bases each). The V end lost 2 bases, the J end lost 2 bases, and 13 bases lay between the germline ends. Germline V CDR1 and CDR2: ENHRY, SYGVKD. The CDR3 runs 15 residues. CDR3 in amino acids: CAISEVARGAYEQYF. The CDR3 DNA reads TGTGCCATCAGTGAGGTGGCTAGGGGGGCCTACGAGCAGTACTTC.

The chain uses TRBV28 and TRBJ1-1; D unclear. This CDR3 is 13 amino acids long. Trimming removed 6 bases from V and 1 base from J, with 9 bases in between. CDR1 is MDHEN and CDR2 is SYDVKM in the germline V gene. The CDR3 DNA sequence: TGTGCCAGCAGACAACACCGGAACACTGAAGCTTTCTTT. Translating it yields CASRQHRNTEAFF.

V and J are TRBV5-1 and TRBJ1-3; weak D call: TRBD1 (5 bases). The germline V gene encodes CDR1 SGHRS and CDR2 YFSETQ. Trimming shortened V by 5 bases and J by 7 bases, and 16 bases separated the two germline ends. This CDR3 spans 14 amino acids. CDR3 nucleotides: TGCGCCAGCAGTGCGGATCCAGGGACGAACACCATATATTTT. It is translated as CASSADPGTNTIYF.

V gene TRBV30 combines with J gene TRBJ2-7, with TRBD1 identical over 11 bases. The CDR3 totals 14 residues. After removal of 2 bases from V and 3 bases from J, the junction contained 3 bases not matched to a gene. Germline CDR1 and CDR2: GTSNPN and SVGIG (reference sequence). The CDR3 spells CAWSPGTGGYEQYF. In DNA form, the CDR3 reads TGTGCCTGGAGTCCCGGGACAGGGGGCTACGAGCAGTACTTC.

CDR3 nucleotide sequence: TGCGCCAGCAGTGACCTAGGGACAGGGAAAACCTACGAGCAGTACTTC. It codes for CASSDLGTGKTYEQYF. The chain has TRBV10-2 and TRBJ2-7, with 9 nucleotides matching TRBD1. The length of the CDR3 is 16 residues. V gave up 3 bases and J gave up 2 bases; unmatched junction bases: 8. CDR1 and CDR2 from the germline V gene are WSHSY and SAAADI.

The V gene is TRBV30, the J gene TRBJ2-2; D call uncertain. Germline assignment: CDR1 GTSNPN and CDR2 SVGIG (reference sequence). This CDR3 is built from 11 residues. Between the trimmed V and J ends, which lost 5 bases and 5 bases, there was a span of 6 bases. The CDR3 nucleotides read TGTGCCTGGGCACGGACCGGGGAGCTGTTTTTT. Protein sequence: CAWARTGELFF.

This clone was seen more than once but under ten times. Additional DNA sequences in this sample encode the identical CDR3. The genes are TRBV2 and TRBJ1-1; no clear D gene. V was cut by 6 bases and J by 2 bases, with 4 bases left in between. Per germline, CDR1 SNHLY and CDR2 FYNNEI. There are 11 residues in the CDR3. CDR3 sequence: CASSVNTEAFF. The CDR3 bases are TGTGCCAGCAGCGTCAACACTGAAGCTTTCTTT.

The DNA for the CDR3 is TGTGCCAGTAGTGTGGGGTGGACCGGGGAGCTGTTTTTT. This sequence encodes CASSVGWTGELFF. This chain uses TRBV19 with TRBJ2-2; D not certain. The CDR3 spans 13 residues. Per the germline V gene, CDR1 is LNHDA and CDR2 is SQIVND (reference sequence). Trimming pared 5 bases from V and 5 bases from J, leaving 9 bases between.

The rearrangement uses TRBV5-4 and TRBJ2-3; no reliable D call. The germline CDR1 and CDR2 sequences are SGHNT and YYREEE (reference sequence). Trimming took 0 bases from V and 5 from J, leaving 4 bases between them. The CDR3 is 12 residues long. The CDR3 spells CASSLGLDTQYF. The CDR3 DNA reads as TGTGCCAGCAGCTTGGGTTTAGATACGCAGTATTTT.

V is TRBV2 and J is TRBJ1-2; perhaps TRBD1 as D (6 bases). Trimming took off 4 bases at V and 2 bases at J, with 11 bases between the two ends. Germline CDR1 is SNHLY and CDR2 is FYNNEI. This CDR3 comprises 14 residues. The CDR3 region has the DNA TGTGCCAGCAGTGGACAGGAGGGAAACTATGGCTACACCTTC. This gives the protein CASSGQEGNYGYTF.

This clone was detected a few times. The rearrangement joins TRBV5-6 to TRBJ2-3, with 7 nucleotides matching TRBD1. Germline lookup yields CDR1 SGHDT and CDR2 YYEEEE. J was trimmed by 0 bases and V by 4 bases; bases with no gene match: 14. The CDR3 spans 18 residues. CDR3 protein: CASSIFGTASSSTDTQYF. CDR3 DNA sequence: TGTGCCAGCAGCATATTTGGGACAGCCTCCTCTAGCACAGATACGCAGTATTTT.

This clone came up a few times. The V gene is TRBV2, the J gene TRBJ1-6; D not resolved. The CDR3 is 12 amino acids. CDR1 is SNHLY and CDR2 is FYNNEI in the germline V gene. The V end was cut by 5 bases, the J end by 7 bases, with 6 bases between. The CDR3 region has the DNA TGTGCCAGCAGTTTCAGAAATTCACCCCTCCACTTT. Translated: CASSFRNSPLHF.

V and J are TRBV30 and TRBJ1-6, with a tentative D call TRBD1 (5 bases). Germline V gene data show CDR1 as GTSNPN and CDR2 as SVGIG (reference sequence). There are 14 residues in the CDR3. V lost 8 bases and J 3 bases, leaving 14 bases between the germline ends. CDR3 nucleotides: TGTGCCGGGACCTCTACCAGCTATAATTCACCCCTCCACTTT. Amino acids: CAGTSTSYNSPLHF.

A few counts support this clone. In DNA, the CDR3 is TGTGCCAGCAGCCGCGGACTGGAGAACACTGAAGCTTTCTTT. The encoded protein is CASSRGLENTEAFF. V gene TRBV7-2 combines with J gene TRBJ1-1; no firm D call. The germline V gene encodes CDR1 SGHTA and CDR2 FQGNSA. This CDR3 has 14 residues. Between the trimmed V and J ends, which lost 5 bases and 1 base, there was a span of 11 bases.

This clone was counted a few times. The chain has TRBV5-8 and TRBJ2-3, with 7 bases fitting TRBD2. Germline V gene sequence: CDR1 SGHTS, CDR2 YDEGEE. The CDR3 sequence is 15 residues long. The ends lost 2 bases at V and 3 bases at J; junction bases unmatched: 6. The CDR3 DNA reads TGTGCCAGCAGCTTAGCGGGATACTTAACAGATACGCAGTATTTT. It encodes CASSLAGYLTDTQYF.

The gene calls are TRBV19 and TRBJ1-5; D may be TRBD1 (6 bases). The germline V and J ends were trimmed by 4 bases and 7 bases, with 11 bases remaining between them. Germline loops: CDR1 LNHDA, CDR2 SQIVND (reference sequence). The CDR3 is made up of 13 amino acids. Written as DNA, the CDR3 is TGTGCCAGTAGTAGACCCCAGGGGCAGCCCCAGCATTTT. Encoded protein: CASSRPQGQPQHF. Full variable domain (outside the CDR3, taken from reference TRBV19 and TRBJ1-5): DGGITQSPKYLFRKEGQNVTLSCEQNLNHDAMYWYRQDPGQGLRLIYYSQIVNDFQKGDIAEGYSVSREKKESFPLTVTSAQKNPTAFYLCASSRPQGQPQHFGDGTRLSIL.

The rearrangement uses TRBV27 and TRBJ1-6; possibly TRBD1 for D (6 bases). Germline loops: CDR1 MNHEY, CDR2 SMNVEV (reference sequence). The V end lost 5 bases, the J end lost 7 bases, and 15 bases lay between the germline ends. The CDR3 has 15 residues. The CDR3 reads CASSQQDRRNSPLHF. CDR3 DNA sequence: TGTGCCAGCAGTCAACAGGACAGAAGAAATTCACCCCTCCACTTT.

As concerns this clone: This same CDR3 is encoded by further DNA sequences in the sample. The rearrangement links TRBV9 to TRBJ1-2; 8 positions match TRBD1. J was trimmed by 5 bases and V by 3 bases; bases with no gene match: 3. Germline lookup yields CDR1 SGDLS and CDR2 YYNGEE. The CDR3 is 13 residues long. CDR3 loop: CASSAGGSYGYTF. Written as DNA, the CDR3 is TGTGCCAGCAGCGCAGGGGGCAGTTATGGCTACACCTTC.